This T cell receptor (beta chain) appears in the sequencing data of a study of blood T cell repertoires in COVID-19. Across the study: Donors in the United States, Italy and Spain gave samples during acute or convalescent COVID-19. Sample material is recorded as cDNA or gDNA derived from T cells, B-cell-depleted T cells, or PBMCs.

In the original analysis: Amplification of reference gene primers was used by the study to estimate nucleated cell counts. Clones were sequenced by immunoSEQ multiplex PCR, and TCRdb holds only the in-frame ones, with some missing. D and trimming come from the DNA, and the V and J calls and clone size come from that table. The table records around 70,000 clones, more than 90% of them present only once. The CDR3 extends over 14 amino acids. The V gene lost 3 bases and the J gene lost 0 bases, with 7 bases spanning the gap. In germline, CDR1 is MNHEY, CDR2 SMNVEV (reference sequence). The sequence was obtained from a man in his fifties or sixties with acute or convalescent COVID-19. Sequencing was performed on peripheral blood. V and J are TRBV27 and TRBJ2-3; weak D call: TRBD2 (5 bases). The CDR3 loop reads CASSFERSTDTQYF. CDR3 nucleotide sequence: TGTGCCAGCAGTTTCGAGCGGAGCACAGATACGCAGTATTTT.